This TCR beta chain comes out of a study of metastatic and nonmetastatic thyroid tumors. This clone was counted ten times or more. Each patient came to thyroid surgery without any prior treatment (of any kind). Per the authors' pipeline: Differences in CDR3 between clinicopathological groups were drawn on to build a classifier intended to discriminate distant-metastatic papillary thyroid cancer patients. TCRdb re-called clones from the PCR reads using MiXCR. The V and J calls were determined by TCRdb, not by the authors. The sample holds roughly 90,000 clones, under 15% seen once. The sequenced sample consisted of blood. This TCR came from a female donor with papillary thyroid cancer or a benign thyroid nodule (not recorded which). Some clones in this sample may be carry-over from other donors' samples.

The CDR3 nucleotides read TGTGCCAGCAGTGAAGTCCCCGGGGGAGTGTATCAGCCCCAGCATTTT. It translates to CASSEVPGGVYQPQHF. V usage is TRBV6-1 and J usage is TRBJ1-5, with D maybe TRBD1 (5 bases). V lost 1 base, J lost 5 bases, and 15 bases lay in between. This CDR3 is 16 amino acids long. Germline V gene data show CDR1 as MNHNS and CDR2 as SASEGT.